This entry lists 9 T cell receptor beta chains sequenced from one sample in a study of OX40 agonist ivuxolimab in advanced cancers. The table came from immunoSEQ multiplex PCR; TCRdb's copy has only in-frame clones and leaves some out. Among 25,000 to 30,000 clones listed, over 75% were seen once. The specimen was CD4+ or CD8+ T cells sorted from blood, collected in a trial of the OX40 agonist ivuxolimab. The receptor set was obtained from an adult with an advanced solid tumor such as melanoma, head and neck, liver or kidney cancer.

V usage is TRBV5-1 and J usage is TRBJ2-7; no clear D gene. V was cut by 4 bases and J by 1 base, with 9 bases left in between. The CDR3 extends over 13 amino acids. Germline loops: CDR1 SGHRS, CDR2 YFSETQ. This CDR3 is CASSPDDSYEQYF. The CDR3 DNA sequence: TGCGCCAGCAGCCCCGACGATTCCTACGAGCAGTACTTC.

The genes are TRBV4-2 and TRBJ1-1; D ambiguous. This CDR3 region has 13 residues. V dropped 1 base and J dropped 2 bases, with 5 bases sitting between them. The germline gives CDR1 LGHNA, CDR2 YNFKEQ. DNA of the CDR3: TGTGCCAGCAGCCAAGTGACCAACACTGAAGCTTTCTTT. Its translation is CASSQVTNTEAFF.

This clone showed up just a few times. The chain recombines TRBV25-1 with TRBJ2-7; D is perhaps TRBD2 (5 bases). The CDR3 runs 10 residues. Per germline, CDR1 MGHDK and CDR2 SYGVNS. Trimming left V 8 bases short and J 7 bases short, with 9 bases between. The CDR3 coding sequence is TGTGCCAGCCCAGAGGGTGAGCAGTACTTC. Translated: CASPEGEQYF.

The chain is built from TRBV7-9 and TRBJ2-1; D perhaps matches TRBD1 (5 bases). The CDR3 totals 16 residues. V lost 5 bases, J lost 2 bases, and 16 bases lay in between. The germline V gene has CDR1 SEHNR and CDR2 FQNEAQ (reference sequence). This CDR3 reads CASSPHRTTAYNEQFF. The DNA of the CDR3 is TGTGCCAGCAGCCCCCATCGGACAACCGCCTACAATGAGCAGTTCTTC. The full variable domain, in which reference TRBV7-9 and TRBJ2-1 provide the parts outside the CDR3, is DTGVSQNPRHKITKRGQNVTFRCDPISEHNRLYWYRQTLGQGPEFLTYFQNEAQLEKSRLLSDRFSAERPKGSFSTLEIQRTEQGDSAMYLCASSPHRTTAYNEQFFGPGTRLTVL.

This chain's CDR3 is CASSLGLGSERREGTYEQYF. The DNA for the CDR3 is TGTGCCAGCAGCTTAGGCCTCGGGTCAGAGCGGCGGGAGGGCACCTACGAGCAGTACTTC. This chain links TRBV13 with TRBJ2-7, with 9 bases aligning to TRBD2. Germline V gives CDR1 PRHDT, CDR2 FYEKMQ (reference sequence). The CDR3 is 20 amino acids. V gave up 0 bases and J gave up 2 bases; unmatched junction bases: 17.

The chain recombines TRBV15 with TRBJ2-1; D unclear. Germline V gene lookup returns CDR1 LNHNV and CDR2 YYDKDF (reference sequence). This CDR3 has 11 amino acids. V was trimmed by 6 bases and J by 7 bases, leaving 7 bases between them. CDR3 amino acids: CATSQGNEQFF. The CDR3 DNA follows: TGTGCCACCAGTCAAGGGAATGAGCAGTTCTTC.

This clone appeared once. This chain links TRBV10-3 with TRBJ1-5; 8 bases agree with TRBD1. V trimming: 3 bases; J trimming: 0 bases; junction bases outside the gene matches: 7. CDR3 length: 17 residues. Germline-derived CDR1 and CDR2 are ENHRY and SYGVKD. The CDR3, as DNA: TGTGCCATCAGTGAAACACAGGGGGATTATAGCAATCAGCCCCAGCATTTT. It yields the protein CAISETQGDYSNQPQHF.

The chain carries TRBV5-4 and TRBJ2-7, with 9 bases identical to TRBD2. This CDR3 is 15 amino acids long. The germline V gene has CDR1 SGHNT and CDR2 YYREEE (reference sequence). J was trimmed by 2 bases and V by 2 bases; bases with no gene match: 5. DNA of the CDR3: TGTGCCAGCAGCTTAAGGCTAGCGGGACCCTACGAGCAGTACTTC. Protein: CASSLRLAGPYEQYF.

The CDR3 nucleotides read TGCGCCAGCAGCCGAGGGCCTGATGATTTCTACGAGCAGTACTTC. Protein sequence: CASSRGPDDFYEQYF. The rearrangement links TRBV4-1 to TRBJ2-7, with D possibly being TRBD2 (5 bases). Germline lookup yields CDR1 MGHRA and CDR2 YSYEKL. With 4 bases removed from V and 3 bases from J, the gap between germline ends came to 16 bases. The CDR3 spans 15 residues.